A single sample gave rise to the 21 T cell receptor beta chains below, sequenced in a study of blood T cell repertoires in COVID-19. Generated by immunoSEQ multiplex PCR, the TCRdb table keeps only in-frame clones and is missing some. The sample carries 100,000 to 130,000 clones, around 83% recorded once. The sequenced sample was peripheral blood. These receptors were obtained from a woman between 70 and 85 years old with acute or convalescent COVID-19.

V usage is TRBV18 and J usage is TRBJ1-2; D is ambiguous. The germline V gene encodes CDR1 KGHSH and CDR2 LQKENI. The CDR3 extends over 14 amino acids. The germline V and J ends were trimmed by 6 bases and 4 bases, with 15 bases remaining between them. The chain's CDR3 is CASSSGMEGYGYTF. As DNA, the CDR3 is TGTGCCAGCTCCTCTGGGATGGAGGGCTATGGCTACACCTTC.

This chain links TRBV15 with TRBJ2-7; TRBD2 matches at 8 bases. Germline CDR1 LNHNV, CDR2 YYDKDF (reference sequence). Trimming at V came to 1 base and at J to 3 bases, leaving 2 bases not matched to a gene. This CDR3 contains 14 residues. Here the CDR3 reads CATSRAGGGYEQYF. CDR3 nucleotides: TGTGCCACCAGCAGAGCGGGAGGGGGCTACGAGCAGTACTTC. The whole variable domain, filled in from reference TRBV15 and TRBJ2-7, reads DAMVIQNPRYQVTQFGKPVTLSCSQTLNHNVMYWYQQKSSQAPKLLFHYYDKDFNNEADTPDNFQSRRPNTSFCFLDIRSPGLGDTAMYLCATSRAGGGYEQYFGPGTRLTVT.

CDR3: CASSFLGGEETQYF. CDR3 DNA: TGTGCCAGCAGCTTTCTGGGCGGGGAAGAGACCCAGTACTTC. The chain combines TRBV7-2 with TRBJ2-5, with D maybe TRBD2 (6 bases). V dropped 3 bases and J dropped 3 bases, with 11 bases sitting between them. CDR3 length equals 14 residues. Germline V gene data show CDR1 as SGHTA and CDR2 as FQGNSA.

The chain couples TRBV5-5 to TRBJ1-2; no clear D. Germline loops: CDR1 SGHKS, CDR2 YYEKEE (reference sequence). Between the trimmed V and J ends, which lost 7 bases and 8 bases, there was a span of 15 bases. The length of the CDR3 is 12 residues. The CDR3 loop is CASGQRAEGYTF. CDR3 DNA: TGTGCCAGCGGCCAGCGGGCGGAGGGCTACACCTTC.

This clone was counted a single time. The chain is built from TRBV11-2 and TRBJ2-3; 11 bases are shared with TRBD2. CDR1 is SGHAT and CDR2 is FQNNGV in the germline V gene. The V gene end was trimmed by 3 bases and the J gene end by 6 bases; junction bases not matched to a gene: 5. The CDR3 is 15 residues long. The CDR3 region has the DNA TGTGCCAGCAGCTTTAGCGGGAGGGCCACGGATACGCAGTATTTT. It encodes CASSFSGRATDTQYF.

This chain connects TRBV11-2 to TRBJ1-6; possible D gene TRBD1, 5 bases. The V gene lost 5 bases and the J gene lost 7 bases, with 18 bases spanning the gap. CDR3 size: 16 residues. The germline gives CDR1 SGHAT, CDR2 FQNNGV. This CDR3 is CASSLRDSGGNSPLHF. Here the CDR3 DNA reads TGTGCCAGCAGCCTTCGGGACTCGGGGGGAAATTCACCCCTCCACTTT.

The rearrangement uses TRBV10-1 and TRBJ2-3, with 16 nucleotides matching TRBD2. Germline V gene lookup returns CDR1 WNHNN and CDR2 SYGVQD (reference sequence). Trimming cost V 7 bases and J 5 bases; bases outside gene matches: 6. This CDR3 is built from 16 residues. CDR3: CASNGTSGGAKDTQYF. The CDR3 DNA is TGCGCCAGCAATGGGACTAGCGGGGGGGCCAAAGATACGCAGTATTTT.

The chain carries TRBV9 and TRBJ2-7, with TRBD2 as a possible D gene (6 bases). CDR3 length: 15 residues. CDR1 and CDR2 (germline): SGDLS, YYNGEE. Trimming cost V 0 bases and J 3 bases, with 13 bases left between them. CDR3 sequence reads: CASSVDVSGNYEQYF. In DNA form, the CDR3 reads TGTGCCAGCAGCGTAGATGTTAGCGGAAACTACGAGCAGTACTTC.

This chain connects TRBV10-3 to TRBJ1-3, with TRBD1 matching over 7 bases. The germline V gene encodes CDR1 ENHRY and CDR2 SYGVKD. With 10 bases clipped from V and 0 bases from J, the junction kept 9 bases outside the gene matches. The CDR3 contains 15 residues. Written as DNA, the CDR3 is TGTGCCACCGAGGGGGCCGAGGGCTCTGGAAACACCATATATTTT. Encoded protein: CATEGAEGSGNTIYF.

V is TRBV28 and J is TRBJ2-2, with TRBD2 identical over 7 bases. CDR1 is MDHEN, CDR2 SYDVKM, per germline. There are 16 residues in the CDR3. The V gene end was trimmed by 5 bases and the J gene end by 5 bases; junction bases not matched to a gene: 11. DNA for the CDR3: TGTGCCAGCAGTCCCCTTCGACTGGGGGGGACCGGGGAGCTGTTTTTT. Translating gives CASSPLRLGGTGELFF.

The V call is TRBV7-2, the J call TRBJ1-1, with D unresolved. V was trimmed by 5 bases and J by 3 bases, leaving 7 bases between them. CDR3 length: 12 residues. The germline V gene encodes CDR1 SGHTA and CDR2 FQGNSA. For the CDR3, the DNA is TGTGCCAGCAGCCCCCCATACACTGAAGCTTTCTTT. This gives the protein CASSPPYTEAFF. Full variable domain (outside the CDR3, taken from reference TRBV7-2 and TRBJ1-1): GAGVSQSPSNKVTEKGKDVELRCDPISGHTALYWYRQSLGQGLEFLIYFQGNSAPDKSGLPSDRFSAERTGGSVSTLTIQRTQQEDSAVYLCASSPPYTEAFFGQGTRLTVV.

The CDR3 DNA is TGTGCCACCAGCAGCCCCGGGGGGAATCAGCCCCAGCATTTT. Its protein product is CATSSPGGNQPQHF. This rearrangement joins TRBV15 to TRBJ1-5, with D maybe TRBD1 (5 bases). V was trimmed by 3 bases and J by 4 bases, leaving 10 bases between them. The germline CDR1 and CDR2 sequences are LNHNV and YYDKDF (reference sequence). The CDR3 consists of 14 residues.

The J gene is TRBJ2-3, the V gene TRBV6-2 or TRBV6-3; 8 bases fit TRBD2. The J segment lost 2 bases and the V segment lost 0 bases, leaving 7 bases of the junction unmatched. Germline lookup yields CDR1 MNHEY and CDR2 SVGEGT. The CDR3 is 17 amino acids. For the CDR3, the DNA is TGTGCCAGCAGTTACTCGTGGGCGGGGGGTTACACAGATACGCAGTATTTT. Residues: CASSYSWAGGYTDTQYF.

The chain employs TRBV5-1 and TRBJ1-1; D perhaps matches TRBD1 (5 bases). The CDR3 spans 14 residues. Trimming took 0 bases from V and 4 from J, leaving 10 bases between them. Germline values: CDR1 SGHRS, CDR2 YFSETQ. The CDR3 loop is CASSLGPGGTEAFF. The CDR3 nucleotides are TGCGCCAGCAGCTTGGGCCCCGGGGGCACTGAAGCTTTCTTT.

V gene TRBV5-6 combines with J gene TRBJ2-5, with D maybe TRBD1 (6 bases). V was pared by 4 bases and J by 4 bases, with 17 bases between. From germline, CDR1 is SGHDT and CDR2 YYEEEE. The CDR3 is 15 residues long. The CDR3 region is CASSTELTGRETQYF. The CDR3, as DNA: TGTGCCAGCAGCACCGAACTGACAGGACGAGAGACCCAGTACTTC. Full variable domain (remainder filled in from reference TRBV5-6 and TRBJ2-5): DAGVTQSPTHLIKTRGQQVTLRCSPKSGHDTVSWYQQALGQGPQFIFQYYEEEERQRGNFPDRFSGHQFPNYSSELNVNALLLGDSALYLCASSTELTGRETQYFGPGTRLLVL.

The genes are TRBV15 and TRBJ2-7, with 10 bases matching TRBD2. Losses at the gene ends were 5 bases for V and 4 bases for J; bases not matched to a gene: 11. The length of the CDR3 is 16 residues. The germline gives CDR1 LNHNV, CDR2 YYDKDF (reference sequence). The CDR3 reads CATSSRRASGGYEQYV. The CDR3 DNA reads TGTGCCACCAGCTCCCGGAGGGCTAGCGGGGGATACGAGCAGTACGTC.

This chain joins TRBV18 and TRBJ2-1, with D perhaps TRBD1 (5 bases). This CDR3 comprises 16 residues. Germline-derived CDR1 and CDR2 are KGHSH and LQKENI. Trimming pared 6 bases from V and 5 bases from J, leaving 20 bases between. CDR3 region: CASSPLGALTNNEQFF. CDR3 in DNA: TGTGCCAGCTCTCCGCTTGGGGCCCTCACGAACAATGAGCAGTTCTTC.

This chain joins TRBV4-1 and TRBJ1-5; 8 bases line up with TRBD1. V shed 1 base and J 3 bases; nucleotides not matched to a gene: 5. The CDR3 has 16 residues. Per germline, CDR1 MGHRA and CDR2 YSYEKL. CDR3: CASSQVGRGLNQPQHF. The CDR3 bases are TGCGCCAGCAGCCAAGTAGGCAGGGGGCTCAATCAGCCCCAGCATTTT.

The genes are TRBV2 and TRBJ1-6; 9 positions match TRBD1. Germline CDR1 reads SNHLY; CDR2 reads FYNNEI. The length of the CDR3 is 15 residues. The junction had 6 bases not matched to a gene; V was cut back by 4 bases and J by 8 bases. The CDR3 loop is CASSVRQGGDSPLHF. In DNA, the CDR3 is TGTGCCAGCAGTGTCCGACAGGGGGGAGATTCACCCCTCCACTTT.

The genes are TRBV6-5 and TRBJ2-7; unclear D gene. The V gene lost 0 bases and the J gene lost 2 bases, with 8 bases spanning the gap. Germline-derived CDR1 and CDR2 are MNHEY and SVGAGI. This CDR3 spans 14 amino acids. The CDR3 DNA reads as TGTGCCAGCAGTTACTCGACGGAGACCTACGAGCAGTACTTC. It codes for CASSYSTETYEQYF.

The chain recombines TRBV10-1 with TRBJ2-1; 9 nucleotides line up with TRBD2. This CDR3 contains 14 residues. V dropped 7 bases and J dropped 12; count of bases not matched to a gene: 13. Germline V CDR1 and CDR2: WNHNN, SYGVQD (reference sequence). The CDR3: CASIAGGMSVGQFF. In DNA form, the CDR3 reads TGCGCCAGCATTGCGGGAGGGATGTCGGTTGGGCAGTTCTTC.